One sample yielded the 9 T cell receptor beta chains listed below, sequenced in a study of glioma-infiltrating T cells after dendritic cell vaccination. Using immunoSEQ multiplex PCR, the repertoire was profiled, and TCRdb retains in-frame clones only, with some absent. The data show approximately 50,000 clones, with approximately 90% seen just once and 5.3% held by the top ten. Stated time point: after dendritic cell vaccination, including at tumor progression/relapse. Sequenced material: blood, taken after dendritic cell vaccination. The source is a human donor with glioblastoma.

The rearrangement uses TRBV7-3 and TRBJ2-1, with 12 positions matching TRBD2. Losses at the gene ends were 5 bases for V and 7 bases for J; bases not matched to a gene: 6. CDR1 and CDR2 (germline): SGHTA, FQGTGA. The CDR3 spans 15 residues. DNA of the CDR3: TGTGCCAGCAGCCTCCTAGCGGGAGGGTATAATGAGCAGTTCTTC. It translates to CASSLLAGGYNEQFF.

The gene calls are TRBV10-3 and TRBJ2-7; D is perhaps TRBD2 (5 bases). The germline CDR1 and CDR2 sequences are ENHRY and SYGVKD. V shed 5 bases and J shed 5 bases, with 16 bases lying between them. The CDR3 covers 14 residues. The CDR3 loop is CAISTRLRGDEQYF. DNA for the CDR3: TGTGCCATCAGTACTAGGCTTCGGGGAGACGAGCAGTACTTC.

Details on this clone: The sample has other DNA sequences that encode this CDR3 too. This chain links TRBV27 with TRBJ1-1; D is perhaps TRBD1 (6 bases). V was trimmed by 0 bases and J by 3 bases, leaving 11 bases between them. The germline V gene encodes CDR1 MNHEY and CDR2 SMNVEV (reference sequence). CDR3 size: 15 residues. CDR3: CASSLSRGAHTEAFF. For the CDR3, the DNA is TGTGCCAGCAGTTTATCCCGGGGGGCACACACTGAAGCTTTCTTT.

This chain joins TRBV27 and TRBJ2-5; D call uncertain. The J call is uncertain, as TRBJ2-7 better fits the DNA end. Per the germline V gene, CDR1 is MNHEY and CDR2 is SMNVEV (reference sequence). CDR3 size: 16 residues. CDR3 nucleotide sequence: TGTGCCAGCAGTTTATCGGCTCGAAGAGCGAGAAGCGAGCAGTACTTC. It is translated as CASSLSARRARSEQYF.

V usage is TRBV6-5 and J usage is TRBJ2-1; D remains unclear. Between the trimmed V and J ends, which lost 4 bases and 9 bases, there was a span of 16 bases. Per the germline V gene, CDR1 is MNHEY and CDR2 is SVGAGI. There are 14 residues in the CDR3. As DNA, the CDR3 is TGTGCCAGCAGTTTCCCTCCGCAGTCGGGTGAGCAGTTCTTC. This encodes CASSFPPQSGEQFF.

The CDR3 sequence: CASSASSGSLLYEQFF. CDR3 sequence (DNA): TGTGCCAGCAGCGCTTCAAGCGGGAGCCTCTTATATGAGCAGTTCTTC. This chain connects TRBV27 to TRBJ2-1; 8 bases line up with TRBD2. This CDR3 has 16 residues. With V trimmed by 6 bases and J by 8 bases, 15 bases remained unmatched. Germline CDR1 is MNHEY and CDR2 is SMNVEV (reference sequence).

The chain carries TRBV6-5 and TRBJ2-5, with 8 bases aligning to TRBD1. The DNA end is more similar to TRBJ2-7, so the J call may be wrong. CDR1 is MNHEY and CDR2 is SVGAGI in the germline V gene. The CDR3 has 14 amino acids. The chain's CDR3 is CASSWTGFYYEQYF. CDR3 nucleotide sequence: TGTGCCAGCAGTTGGACAGGGTTTTACTACGAGCAGTACTTC.

The J gene is TRBJ2-1, the V gene TRBV30; TRBD2 agrees at 8 bases. V was pared by 3 bases and J by 6 bases, with 7 bases of the junction left unmatched. CDR3 length: 14 residues. The germline gives CDR1 GTSNPN, CDR2 SVGIG (reference sequence). The CDR3 nucleotides are TGTGCCTGGAGCCTTGCGACTAGCGTCAATGAGCAGTTCTTC. Translating it yields CAWSLATSVNEQFF.

V usage is TRBV28 and J usage is TRBJ2-4; 7 nucleotides agree with TRBD1. Germline V CDR1 and CDR2: MDHEN, SYDVKM. Losses at the gene ends were 4 bases for V and 8 bases for J; bases not matched to a gene: 14. There are 16 residues in the CDR3. This CDR3 reads CASSSHSGTANYIQYF. In nucleotides, the CDR3 is TGTGCCAGCAGTTCTCATTCCGGGACAGCCAATTACATTCAGTACTTC.